The entry below describes one TCR beta chain. The sample belongs to a study of blood T cell repertoires in COVID-19. Turning to the study itself: Researchers got acute and convalescent COVID-19 samples from the United States, Italy and Spain.

Germline CDR1 reads WSHSY; CDR2 reads SAAADI. The V end was cut by 5 bases, the J end by 1 base, with 8 bases between. The CDR3 has 13 amino acids. Method: immunoSEQ multiplex PCR; TCRdb's copy keeps in-frame clones and lacks some. The sample has 250,000 to 350,000 clones, around 87% seen once. Source material: peripheral blood. The sequence was obtained from a woman between 50 and 59 years old who had recovered from COVID-19. This sequence joins TRBV10-2 and TRBJ1-1; D is unclear. This CDR3 is CASSLRENTEAFF. The CDR3 DNA reads TGCGCCAGCAGTTTACGGGAGAACACTGAAGCTTTCTTT.